This T cell receptor beta chain was identified in a study of T-cell memory formation after mild COVID-19. Study-wide context: TCR clusters were mostly donor specific.

Trimming took off 4 bases at V and 6 bases at J, with 20 bases between the two ends. Germline V gene data show CDR1 as SGHDT and CDR2 as YYEEEE. The CDR3 has 16 amino acids. For this clonotype: The antigen is not known.

General study findings and limits: Prior to infection, memory already included some responding clones, suggesting cross-reactive memory joined.

5'RACE with constant-segment primers built TCRalpha and TCRbeta cDNA libraries with UMIs. TCRdb reprocessed the 5' RACE reads via MiXCR and lists one record per CDR3 protein. This sample has about 360,000 distinct CDR3 sequences; about 15% occur once, and the top ten carry roughly 22%. The sequence came from a man younger than 35 who had mild COVID-19 (a few samples of this study predate the infection). Cell type and time point are not known. The sample consisted of PBMCs or a T cell subset sorted from them (not recorded which). The chain combines TRBV5-6 with TRBJ2-1; D is undetermined. CDR3 sequence (DNA): TGTGCCAGCAGCCTACCCGTCCGGATGTATAGCAATGAGCAGTTCTTC. It specifies CASSLPVRMYSNEQFF.